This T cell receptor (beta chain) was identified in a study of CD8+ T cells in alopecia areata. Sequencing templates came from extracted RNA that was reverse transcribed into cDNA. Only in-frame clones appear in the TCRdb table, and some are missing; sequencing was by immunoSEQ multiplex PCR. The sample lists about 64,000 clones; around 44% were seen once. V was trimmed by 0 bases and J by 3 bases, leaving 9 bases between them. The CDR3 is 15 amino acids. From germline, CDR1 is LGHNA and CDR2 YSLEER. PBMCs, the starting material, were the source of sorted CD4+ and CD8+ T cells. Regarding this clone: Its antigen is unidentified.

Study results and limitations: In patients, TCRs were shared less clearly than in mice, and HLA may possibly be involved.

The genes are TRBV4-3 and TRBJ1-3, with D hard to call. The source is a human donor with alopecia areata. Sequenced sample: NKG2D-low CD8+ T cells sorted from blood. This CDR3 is CASSQDRWDGNTIYF. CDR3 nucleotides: TGCGCCAGCAGCCAAGATAGATGGGATGGAAACACCATATATTTT.